A selection of T cell receptor beta chains follows, all from one sample in a study of PD-1 blockade in classical Hodgkin lymphoma. The data were produced by immunoSEQ multiplex PCR, yet TCRdb's version contains in-frame clones alone and is incomplete. The sample lists about 96,000 clones; about 93% were seen once. The sample here was peripheral blood mononuclear cells (PBMCs), taken before the fourth cycle of nivolumab. These receptor sequences come from a human donor with classical Hodgkin lymphoma. Each CDR3 is given with its conserved first and last residue. D genes are given only for firm matches. Some rows mark clone size as missing; the rest say once, few, many or name a class of expanded clone.

abundance: once; j_gene: TRBJ2-7; v_gene: TRBV9; d_gene: TRBD1; CDR3aa: CASSGPGGPYEQYF; CDR3nt: TGTGCCAGCAGCGGCCCAGGGGGTCCGTACGAGCAGTACTTC
abundance: NA; j_gene: TRBJ2-7; v_gene: TRBV30; d_gene: NA; CDR3aa: CAWTPGPYLYEQYF; CDR3nt: TGTGCCTGGACCCCGGGGCCGTACCTCTACGAGCAGTACTTC
abundance: few; j_gene: TRBJ2-7; v_gene: TRBV5-1; d_gene: NA; CDR3aa: CASSTDGSYEQYF; CDR3nt: TGCGCCAGCAGCACGGACGGATCCTACGAGCAGTACTTC
abundance: NA; j_gene: TRBJ2-7; v_gene: TRBV5-1; d_gene: NA; CDR3aa: CASSLGHDYEQYF; CDR3nt: TGCGCCAGCAGCTTGGGGCACGACTACGAGCAGTACTTC
abundance: NA; j_gene: TRBJ2-2; v_gene: TRBV7-3; d_gene: NA; CDR3aa: CASSLRPRGGELFF; CDR3nt: TGTGCCAGCAGCTTGCGGCCCCGGGGCGGGGAGCTGTTTTTT
abundance: NA; j_gene: TRBJ2-2; v_gene: TRBV10-1; d_gene: NA; CDR3aa: CASRGVLNTGELFF; CDR3nt: TGCGCCAGCCGGGGAGTCCTGAACACCGGGGAGCTGTTTTTT
abundance: NA; j_gene: TRBJ2-7; v_gene: TRBV10-3; d_gene: NA; CDR3aa: CAISERSGHIAYEQYF; CDR3nt: TGTGCCATCAGTGAGCGATCGGGACACATAGCCTACGAGCAGTACTTC
abundance: NA; j_gene: TRBJ2-7; v_gene: TRBV19; d_gene: NA; CDR3aa: CASRLVYDSYEQYF; CDR3nt: TGTGCCAGTAGGTTGGTATATGACTCCTACGAGCAGTACTTC
abundance: NA; j_gene: TRBJ1-2; v_gene: TRBV6-1; d_gene: TRBD1; CDR3aa: CASSEIWTGGSSGVGYTF; CDR3nt: TGTGCCAGCAGTGAGATTTGGACAGGGGGGTCCTCAGGGGTCGGCTACACCTTC
abundance: NA; j_gene: TRBJ1-1; v_gene: TRBV7-8; d_gene: NA; CDR3aa: CASSLDTEAFF; CDR3nt: TGTGCCAGCAGCTTAGACACTGAAGCTTTCTTT
abundance: NA; j_gene: TRBJ1-1; v_gene: TRBV6-5; d_gene: NA; CDR3aa: CASRRADLNTEAFF; CDR3nt: TGTGCCAGTAGGAGGGCGGACCTGAACACTGAAGCTTTCTTT
abundance: NA; j_gene: TRBJ1-1; v_gene: TRBV6-5; d_gene: TRBD1; CDR3aa: CASSLGQGRNTEAFF; CDR3nt: TGTGCCAGCAGTTTAGGACAGGGGAGAAACACTGAAGCTTTCTTT
abundance: NA; j_gene: TRBJ1-2; v_gene: TRBV28; d_gene: NA; CDR3aa: CASSSPAGAGYGYTF; CDR3nt: TGTGCCAGCAGTTCCCCTGCAGGGGCTGGCTATGGCTACACCTTC
abundance: NA; j_gene: TRBJ1-3; v_gene: TRBV28; d_gene: NA; CDR3aa: CASSAPEQGITGNTIYF; CDR3nt: TGTGCCAGCAGCGCGCCGGAACAGGGTATCACTGGAAACACCATATATTTT